Presented here are 4 T cell receptor beta chains from one specimen sequenced in a study of control samples from healthy donors and cancer patients. Sequenced by immunoSEQ multiplex PCR; TCRdb stores in-frame clones only, minus some. The sample lists some 130,000 clones, roughly 90% occurring once. The sequencing sample was made of blood. The source of these receptors is a man aged 25-40 years in good health.

V and J are TRBV30 and TRBJ2-1; 8 nucleotides line up with TRBD2. V shed 3 bases, J shed 10 bases, and the junction held 11 bases outside the gene matches. The CDR3 length is 14 residues. Germline V gives CDR1 GTSNPN, CDR2 SVGIG (reference sequence). CDR3 loop: CAWRSSGSLREQFF. In DNA form, the CDR3 reads TGTGCCTGGAGATCCAGCGGGAGTTTGAGGGAGCAGTTCTTC.

The chain combines TRBV5-4 with TRBJ2-2; D possibly corresponds to TRBD2 (5 bases). The germline V gene encodes CDR1 SGHNT and CDR2 YYREEE (reference sequence). CDR3 length: 14 residues. CDR3 nucleotides: TGTGCTTCAGCTTCAGAGGGAATAACCGGGGAGCTGTTTTTT. It yields the protein CASASEGITGELFF. Full variable domain (remainder filled in from reference TRBV5-4 and TRBJ2-2): ETGVTQSPTHLIKTRGQQVTLRCSSQSGHNTVSWYQQALGQGPQFIFQYYREEENGRGNFPPRFSGLQFPNYSSELNVNALELDDSALYLCASASEGITGELFFGEGSRLTVL.

The chain combines TRBV28 with TRBJ1-5, with D hard to call. Trimming shortened V by 5 bases and J by 1 base, and 15 bases separated the two germline ends. Germline loops: CDR1 MDHEN, CDR2 SYDVKM. The CDR3 totals 16 residues. The CDR3 nucleotides read TGTGCCAGCAGTCGATACCGACTGAACAGCAATCAGCCCCAGCATTTT. Residues: CASSRYRLNSNQPQHF. Filled out from reference TRBV28 and TRBJ1-5, the complete variable domain reads DVKVTQSSRYLVKRTGEKVFLECVQDMDHENMFWYRQDPGLGLRLIYFSYDVKMKEKGDIPEGYSVSREKKERFSLILESASTNQTSMYLCASSRYRLNSNQPQHFGDGTRLSIL.

The chain joins TRBV27 to TRBJ2-7; 10 bases line up with TRBD1. V shed 2 bases, J shed 2 bases, and the junction held 3 bases outside the gene matches. Germline lookup yields CDR1 MNHEY and CDR2 SMNVEV (reference sequence). The CDR3 is made up of 15 amino acids. CDR3 region: CASSLIGTGAYEQYF. The CDR3 DNA is TGTGCCAGCAGTTTAATTGGGACAGGGGCCTACGAGCAGTACTTC.